The T cell receptor (beta chain) described here comes from a study of blood T cell repertoires in COVID-19. As for the study in general: T cells, B-cell-depleted T cells, or PBMCs provided the cDNA or gDNA that served as material.

Per the study methods: From reference gene primer amplification, estimates of nucleated cell counts were derived. TCRdb keeps only in-frame clones here, not all; method: immunoSEQ multiplex PCR. For V, J and clone size, that table is used; D and trimming come from the DNA. The profile shows about 190,000 clones, less than 85% of them singletons. Recruitment covered fewer than 25 US areas and drew participants whose ages spanned roughly 18 to 89 years. Participants reported their clinical history, and cohort assignment relied on those reports. V lost 5 bases to trimming and J lost 4 bases, with 18 bases between them. Looked up from germline, CDR1 is SGHNT and CDR2 is YENEEA. The CDR3 is 16 amino acids.

The V call is TRBV11-3, the J call TRBJ2-4; the D gene is possibly TRBD1 (5 bases). The sequenced sample consisted of PBMCs or T cells enriched from blood (not recorded which). The origin of this receptor is a woman aged 55 to 70 with acute COVID-19. The CDR3 reads CASSLGPGREKNIQYF. Here the CDR3 DNA reads TGTGCCAGCAGCCTAGGACCCGGCAGGGAAAAAAACATTCAGTACTTC. Full variable domain (missing parts from reference TRBV11-3 and TRBJ2-4): EAGVVQSPRYKIIEKKQPVAFWCNPISGHNTLYWYLQNLGQGPELLIRYENEEAVDDSQLPKDRFSAERLKGVDSTLKIQPAELGDSAVYLCASSLGPGREKNIQYFGAGTRLSVL.